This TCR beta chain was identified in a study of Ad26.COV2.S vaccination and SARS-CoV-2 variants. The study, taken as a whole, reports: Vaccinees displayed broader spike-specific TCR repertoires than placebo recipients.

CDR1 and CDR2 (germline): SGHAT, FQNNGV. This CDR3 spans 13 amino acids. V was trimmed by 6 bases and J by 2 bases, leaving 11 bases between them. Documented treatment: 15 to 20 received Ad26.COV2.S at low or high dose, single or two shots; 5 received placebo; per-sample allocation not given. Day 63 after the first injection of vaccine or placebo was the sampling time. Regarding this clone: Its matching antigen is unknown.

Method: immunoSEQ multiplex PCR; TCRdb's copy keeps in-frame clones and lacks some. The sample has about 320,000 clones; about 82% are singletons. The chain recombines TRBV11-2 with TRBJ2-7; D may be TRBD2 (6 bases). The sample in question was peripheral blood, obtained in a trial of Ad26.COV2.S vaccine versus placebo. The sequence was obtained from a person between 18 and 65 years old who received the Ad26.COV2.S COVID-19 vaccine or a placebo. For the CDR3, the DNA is TGTGCCAGCAGGGCTAGCGCTACCTACGAGCAGTACTTC. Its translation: CASRASATYEQYF.